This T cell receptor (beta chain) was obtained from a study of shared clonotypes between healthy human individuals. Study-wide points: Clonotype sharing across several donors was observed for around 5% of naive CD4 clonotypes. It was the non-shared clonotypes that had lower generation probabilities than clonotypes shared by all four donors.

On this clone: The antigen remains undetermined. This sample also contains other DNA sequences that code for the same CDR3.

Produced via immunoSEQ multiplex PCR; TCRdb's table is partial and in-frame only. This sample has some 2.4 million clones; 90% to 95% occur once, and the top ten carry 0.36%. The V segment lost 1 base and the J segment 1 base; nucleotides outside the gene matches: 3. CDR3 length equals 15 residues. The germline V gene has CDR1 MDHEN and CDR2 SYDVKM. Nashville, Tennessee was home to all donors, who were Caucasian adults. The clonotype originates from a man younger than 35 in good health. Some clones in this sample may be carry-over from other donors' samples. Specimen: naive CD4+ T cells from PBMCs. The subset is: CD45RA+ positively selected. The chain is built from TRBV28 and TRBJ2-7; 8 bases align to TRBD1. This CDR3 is CASSLSGGSSYEQYF. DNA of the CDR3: TGTGCCAGCAGTTTATCAGGGGGCTCATCCTACGAGCAGTACTTC.